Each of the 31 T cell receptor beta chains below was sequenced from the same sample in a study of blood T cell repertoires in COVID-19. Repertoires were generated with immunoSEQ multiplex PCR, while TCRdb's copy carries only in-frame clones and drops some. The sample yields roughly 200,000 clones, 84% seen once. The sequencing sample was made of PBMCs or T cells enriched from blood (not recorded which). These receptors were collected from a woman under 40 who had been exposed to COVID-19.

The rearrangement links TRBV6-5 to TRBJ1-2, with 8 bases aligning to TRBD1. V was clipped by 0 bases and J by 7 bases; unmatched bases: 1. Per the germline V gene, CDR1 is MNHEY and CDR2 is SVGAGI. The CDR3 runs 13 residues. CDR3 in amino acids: CASSYSDRAGYTF. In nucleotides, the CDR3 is TGTGCCAGCAGTTACTCGGACAGGGCTGGCTACACCTTC.

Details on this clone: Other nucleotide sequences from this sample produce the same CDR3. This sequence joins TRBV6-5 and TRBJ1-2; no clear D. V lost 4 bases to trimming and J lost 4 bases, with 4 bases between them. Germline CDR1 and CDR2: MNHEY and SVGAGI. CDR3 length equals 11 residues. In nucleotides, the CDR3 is TGTGCCAGCAGTTCGGTCTATGGCTACACCTTC. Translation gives CASSSVYGYTF.

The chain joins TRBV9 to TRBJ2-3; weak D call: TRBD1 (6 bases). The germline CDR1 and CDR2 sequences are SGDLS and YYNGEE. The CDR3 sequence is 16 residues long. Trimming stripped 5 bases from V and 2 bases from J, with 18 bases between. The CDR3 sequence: CASRPGNGQPTDTQYF. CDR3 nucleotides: TGTGCCAGCAGACCGGGTAACGGACAGCCCACAGATACGCAGTATTTT.

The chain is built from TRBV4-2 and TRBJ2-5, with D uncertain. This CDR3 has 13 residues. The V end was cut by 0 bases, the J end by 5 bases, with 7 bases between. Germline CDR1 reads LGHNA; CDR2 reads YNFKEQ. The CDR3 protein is CASSQESGETQYF. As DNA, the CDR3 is TGTGCCAGCAGCCAAGAGTCGGGTGAGACCCAGTACTTC.

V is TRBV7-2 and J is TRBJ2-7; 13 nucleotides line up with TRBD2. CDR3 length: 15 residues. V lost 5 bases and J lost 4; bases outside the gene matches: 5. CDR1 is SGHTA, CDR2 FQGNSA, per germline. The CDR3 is CASSETSGGTYEQYF. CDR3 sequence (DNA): TGTGCCAGCAGCGAGACTAGCGGGGGGACTTACGAGCAGTACTTC.

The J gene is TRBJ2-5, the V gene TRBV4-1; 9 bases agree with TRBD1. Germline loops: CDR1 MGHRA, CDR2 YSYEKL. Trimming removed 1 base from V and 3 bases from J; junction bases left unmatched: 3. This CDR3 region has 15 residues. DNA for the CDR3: TGCGCCAGCAGCCAAGGGGACAGGGCAAAAGAGACCCAGTACTTC. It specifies CASSQGDRAKETQYF.

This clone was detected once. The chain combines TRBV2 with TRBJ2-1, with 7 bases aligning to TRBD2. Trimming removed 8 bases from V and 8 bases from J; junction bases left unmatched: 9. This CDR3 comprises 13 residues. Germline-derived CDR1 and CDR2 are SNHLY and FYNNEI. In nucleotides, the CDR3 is TGTGCCAGCCCCGAGGATCGGGGGGATGAGCAGTTCTTC. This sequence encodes CASPEDRGDEQFF.

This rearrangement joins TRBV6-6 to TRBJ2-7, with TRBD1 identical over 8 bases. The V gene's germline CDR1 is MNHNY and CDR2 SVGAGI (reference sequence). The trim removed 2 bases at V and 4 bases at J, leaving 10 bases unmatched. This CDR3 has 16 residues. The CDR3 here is CASSYVPGQDDYEQYF. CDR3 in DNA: TGTGCCAGCAGTTACGTGCCGGGACAGGACGATTACGAGCAGTACTTC.

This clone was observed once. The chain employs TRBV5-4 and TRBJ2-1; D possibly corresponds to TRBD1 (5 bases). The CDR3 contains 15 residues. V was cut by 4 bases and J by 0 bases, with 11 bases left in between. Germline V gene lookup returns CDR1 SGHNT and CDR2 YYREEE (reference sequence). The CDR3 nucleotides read TGTGCCAGCAGCCAAGACAGAAGCTCCTACAATGAGCAGTTCTTC. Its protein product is CASSQDRSSYNEQFF.

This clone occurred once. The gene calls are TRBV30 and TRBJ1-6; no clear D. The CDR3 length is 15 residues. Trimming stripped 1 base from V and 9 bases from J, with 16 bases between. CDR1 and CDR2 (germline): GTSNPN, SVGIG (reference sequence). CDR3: CAWSASGSPTSPLHF. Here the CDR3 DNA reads TGTGCCTGGAGTGCGTCGGGGTCGCCCACTTCACCCCTCCACTTT.

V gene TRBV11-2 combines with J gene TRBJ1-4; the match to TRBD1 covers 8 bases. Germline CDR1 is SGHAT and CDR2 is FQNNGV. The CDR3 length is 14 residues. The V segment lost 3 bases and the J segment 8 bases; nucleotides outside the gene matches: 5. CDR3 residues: CASSFDRGSEKLFF. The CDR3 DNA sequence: TGTGCCAGCAGCTTTGACAGGGGCAGCGAAAAACTGTTTTTT.

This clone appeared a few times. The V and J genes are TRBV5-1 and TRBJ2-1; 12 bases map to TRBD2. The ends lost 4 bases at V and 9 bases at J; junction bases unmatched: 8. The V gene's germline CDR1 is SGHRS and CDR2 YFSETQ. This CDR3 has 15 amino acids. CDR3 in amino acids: CASSPGLAGSGEQFF. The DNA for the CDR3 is TGCGCCAGCAGCCCAGGACTAGCGGGGTCGGGTGAGCAGTTCTTC.

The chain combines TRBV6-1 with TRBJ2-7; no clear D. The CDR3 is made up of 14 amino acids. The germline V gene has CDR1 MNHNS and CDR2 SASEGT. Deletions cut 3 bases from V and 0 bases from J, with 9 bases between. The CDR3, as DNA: TGTGCCAGCAGTGAGTGGGCAGGCTCCTACGAGCAGTACTTC. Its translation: CASSEWAGSYEQYF.

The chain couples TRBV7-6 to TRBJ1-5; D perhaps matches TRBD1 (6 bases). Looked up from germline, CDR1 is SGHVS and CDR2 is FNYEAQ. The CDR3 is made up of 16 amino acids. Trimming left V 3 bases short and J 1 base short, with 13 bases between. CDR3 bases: TGTGCCAGCAGCTTTCACAGGGAGCTAAGCAATCAGCCCCAGCATTTT. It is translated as CASSFHRELSNQPQHF.

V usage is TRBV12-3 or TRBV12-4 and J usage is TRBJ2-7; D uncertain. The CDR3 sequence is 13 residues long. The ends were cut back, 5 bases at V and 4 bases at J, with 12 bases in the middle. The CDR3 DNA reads TGTGCCAGCAGTCATAGCCTGGGTTACGAGCAGTACTTC. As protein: CASSHSLGYEQYF.

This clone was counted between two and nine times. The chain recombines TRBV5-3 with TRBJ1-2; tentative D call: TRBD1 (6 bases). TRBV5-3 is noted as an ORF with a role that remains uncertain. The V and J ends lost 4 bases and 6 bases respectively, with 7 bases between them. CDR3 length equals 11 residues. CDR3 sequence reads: CARSPGDGYTF. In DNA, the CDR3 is TGTGCCAGAAGCCCAGGGGATGGCTACACCTTC.

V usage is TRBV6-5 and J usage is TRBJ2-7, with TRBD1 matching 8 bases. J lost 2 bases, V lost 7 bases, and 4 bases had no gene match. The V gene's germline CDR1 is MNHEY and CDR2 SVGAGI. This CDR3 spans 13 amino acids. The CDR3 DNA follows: TGTGCCAGCACCAGGACAGGGCCCTACGAGCAGTACTTC. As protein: CASTRTGPYEQYF.

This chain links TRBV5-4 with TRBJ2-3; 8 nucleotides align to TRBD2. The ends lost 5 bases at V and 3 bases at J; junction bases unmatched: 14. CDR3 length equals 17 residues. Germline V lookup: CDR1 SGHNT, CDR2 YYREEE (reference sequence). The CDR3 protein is CASRLEVAGILTDTQYF. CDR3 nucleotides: TGTGCCAGCAGACTCGAGGTAGCGGGGATTTTAACAGATACGCAGTATTTT.

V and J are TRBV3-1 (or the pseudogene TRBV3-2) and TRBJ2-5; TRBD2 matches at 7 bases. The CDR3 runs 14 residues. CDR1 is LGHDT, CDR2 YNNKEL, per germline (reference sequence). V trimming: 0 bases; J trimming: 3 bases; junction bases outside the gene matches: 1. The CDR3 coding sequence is TGTGCCAGCAGCCAAGAAGCGGGGAAAGAGACCCAGTACTTC. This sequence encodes CASSQEAGKETQYF.

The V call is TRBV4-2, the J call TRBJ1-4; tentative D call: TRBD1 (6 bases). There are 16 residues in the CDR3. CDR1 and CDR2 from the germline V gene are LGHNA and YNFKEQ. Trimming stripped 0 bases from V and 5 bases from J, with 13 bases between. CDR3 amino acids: CASSQESGTGNEKLFF. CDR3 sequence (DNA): TGTGCCAGCAGCCAAGAAAGTGGTACAGGGAATGAAAAACTGTTTTTT.

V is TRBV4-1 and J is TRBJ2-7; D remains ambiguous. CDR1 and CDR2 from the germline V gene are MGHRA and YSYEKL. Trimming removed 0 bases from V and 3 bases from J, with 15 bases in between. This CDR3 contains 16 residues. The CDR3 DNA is TGCGCCAGCAGCCAAGATTTTCAACAGATCTACTACGAGCAGTACTTC. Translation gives CASSQDFQQIYYEQYF.

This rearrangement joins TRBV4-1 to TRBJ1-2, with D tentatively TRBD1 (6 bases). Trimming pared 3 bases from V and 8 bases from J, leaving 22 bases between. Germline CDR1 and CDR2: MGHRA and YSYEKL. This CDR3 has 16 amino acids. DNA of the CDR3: TGCGCCAGCAGCCAGCAATCACAGGGTCGAGTGGGGGGCTACACCTTC. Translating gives CASSQQSQGRVGGYTF.

This CDR3 reads CASSFLGSGLAFF. The CDR3 region has the DNA TGTGCCAGCAGCTTCCTAGGGTCAGGGCTGGCTTTCTTT. The V call is TRBV5-6, the J call TRBJ1-1; maybe TRBD1 (5 bases). Germline assignment: CDR1 SGHDT and CDR2 YYEEEE. Trimming took off 2 bases at V and 11 bases at J, with 16 bases between the two ends. CDR3 length equals 13 residues.

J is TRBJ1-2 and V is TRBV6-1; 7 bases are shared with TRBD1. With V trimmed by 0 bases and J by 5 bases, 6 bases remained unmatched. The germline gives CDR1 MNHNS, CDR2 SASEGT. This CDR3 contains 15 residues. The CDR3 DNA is TGTGCCAGCAGTGAAGCGGGGACAGAATTATATGGCTACACCTTC. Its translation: CASSEAGTELYGYTF.

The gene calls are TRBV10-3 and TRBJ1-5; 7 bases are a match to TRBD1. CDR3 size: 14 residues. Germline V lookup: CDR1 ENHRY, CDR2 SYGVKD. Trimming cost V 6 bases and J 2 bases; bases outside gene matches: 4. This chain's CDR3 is CAISGTAGNQPQHF. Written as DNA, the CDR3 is TGTGCCATCAGCGGGACAGCCGGCAATCAGCCCCAGCATTTT.

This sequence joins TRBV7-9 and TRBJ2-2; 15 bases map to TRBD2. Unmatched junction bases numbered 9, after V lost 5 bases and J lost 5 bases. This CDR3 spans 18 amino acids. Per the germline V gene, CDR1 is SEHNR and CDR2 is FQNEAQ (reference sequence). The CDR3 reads CASSRTGTSGGTTGELFF. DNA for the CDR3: TGTGCCAGCAGCCGGACAGGGACTAGCGGGGGGACAACCGGGGAGCTGTTTTTT.

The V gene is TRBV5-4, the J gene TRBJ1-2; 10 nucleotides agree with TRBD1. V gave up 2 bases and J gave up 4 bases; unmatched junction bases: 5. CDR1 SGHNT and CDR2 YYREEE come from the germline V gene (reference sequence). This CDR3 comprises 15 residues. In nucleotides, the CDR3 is TGTGCCAGCAGCTTAGGGGACAGGGGACTCTATGGCTACACCTTC. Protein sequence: CASSLGDRGLYGYTF.

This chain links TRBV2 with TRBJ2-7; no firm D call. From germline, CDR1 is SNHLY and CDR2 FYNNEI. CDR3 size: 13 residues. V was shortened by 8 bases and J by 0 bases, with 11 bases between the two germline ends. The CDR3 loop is CASEKASSYEQYF. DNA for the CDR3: TGTGCCAGCGAAAAAGCGAGCTCCTACGAGCAGTACTTC.

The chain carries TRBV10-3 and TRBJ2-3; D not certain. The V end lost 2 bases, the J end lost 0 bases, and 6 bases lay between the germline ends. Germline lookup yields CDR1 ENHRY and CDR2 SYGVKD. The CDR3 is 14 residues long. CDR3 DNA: TGTGCCATCAGTGAGATGTCTAGCACAGATACGCAGTATTTT. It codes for CAISEMSSTDTQYF.

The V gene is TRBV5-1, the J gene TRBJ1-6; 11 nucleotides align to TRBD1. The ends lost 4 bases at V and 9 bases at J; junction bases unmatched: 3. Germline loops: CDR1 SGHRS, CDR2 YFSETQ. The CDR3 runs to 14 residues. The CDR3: CASSPGTGGSPLHF. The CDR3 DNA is TGCGCCAGCAGCCCCGGGACAGGGGGTTCACCCCTCCACTTT.

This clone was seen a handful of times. The DNA for the CDR3 is TGCAGCGTTGCAACACAGGGGGCCGGGGAGCTGTTTTTT. Translation: CSVATQGAGELFF. The chain is built from TRBV29-1 and TRBJ2-2, with 8 bases aligning to TRBD1. V shed 4 bases, J shed 6 bases, and the junction held 4 bases outside the gene matches. Germline V gene data show CDR1 as SQVTM and CDR2 as ANQGSEA. The CDR3 has 13 residues.